This T cell receptor (beta chain) was identified in a study of cytomegalovirus exposure and HLA in healthy donors. PCR involved 60 Vbeta and 13 Jbeta primers. The assay was immunoSEQ multiplex PCR, and TCRdb's table has in-frame clones only and misses some. The sample carries 100,000 to 150,000 clones, approximately 80% recorded once. The ends lost 8 bases at V and 1 base at J; junction bases unmatched: 9. CDR1 KGHSH and CDR2 LQKENI come from the germline V gene. This CDR3 comprises 15 residues. The TCR originated in a man between 35 and 55 years old in good health and CMV-seronegative. Sequences were obtained from PBMCs. The genes are TRBV18 and TRBJ2-7; TRBD1 matches 9 bases. The CDR3 protein is CASTIGGQGSYEQYF. CDR3 nucleotides: TGTGCCAGCACTATCGGGGGACAGGGATCCTACGAGCAGTACTTC.